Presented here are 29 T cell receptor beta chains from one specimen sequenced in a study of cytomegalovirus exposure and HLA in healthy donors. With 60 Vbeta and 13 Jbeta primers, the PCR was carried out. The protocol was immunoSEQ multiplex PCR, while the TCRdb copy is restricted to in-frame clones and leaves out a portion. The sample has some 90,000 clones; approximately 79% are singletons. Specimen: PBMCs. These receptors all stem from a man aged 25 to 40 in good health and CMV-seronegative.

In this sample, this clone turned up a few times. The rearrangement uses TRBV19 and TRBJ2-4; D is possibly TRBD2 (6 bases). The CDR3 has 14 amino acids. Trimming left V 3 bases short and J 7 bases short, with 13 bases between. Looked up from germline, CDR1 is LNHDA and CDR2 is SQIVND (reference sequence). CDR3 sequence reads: CASSIQGAGNIQYF. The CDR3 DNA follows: TGTGCCAGTAGTATTCAAGGTGCGGGGAACATTCAGTACTTC.

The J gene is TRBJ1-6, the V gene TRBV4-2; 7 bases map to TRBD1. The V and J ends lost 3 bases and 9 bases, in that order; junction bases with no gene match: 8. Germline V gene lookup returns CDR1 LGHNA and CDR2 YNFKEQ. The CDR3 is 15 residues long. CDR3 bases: TGTGCCAGCAGCCAGGACAGGATAAGTGGTTCACCCCTCCACTTT. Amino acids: CASSQDRISGSPLHF.

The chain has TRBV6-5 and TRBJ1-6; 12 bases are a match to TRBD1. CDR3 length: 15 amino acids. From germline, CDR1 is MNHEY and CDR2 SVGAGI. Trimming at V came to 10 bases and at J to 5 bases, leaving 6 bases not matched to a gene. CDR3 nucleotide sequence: TGTGCCACACGGGGGACAGGGGGCGATAATTCACCCCTCCACTTT. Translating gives CATRGTGGDNSPLHF.

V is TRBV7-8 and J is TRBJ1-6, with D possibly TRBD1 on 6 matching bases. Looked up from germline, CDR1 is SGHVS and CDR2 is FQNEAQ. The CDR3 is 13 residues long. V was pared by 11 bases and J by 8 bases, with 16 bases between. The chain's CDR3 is CACNRVSDSPLHF. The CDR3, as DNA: TGTGCCTGTAACAGGGTGTCGGATTCACCCCTCCACTTT.

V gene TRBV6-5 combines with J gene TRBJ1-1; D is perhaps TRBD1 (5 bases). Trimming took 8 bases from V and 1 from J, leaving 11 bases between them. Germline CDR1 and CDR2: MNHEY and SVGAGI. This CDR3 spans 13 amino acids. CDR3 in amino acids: CASARTPNTEAFF. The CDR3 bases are TGTGCCAGCGCGCGGACACCGAACACTGAAGCTTTCTTT.

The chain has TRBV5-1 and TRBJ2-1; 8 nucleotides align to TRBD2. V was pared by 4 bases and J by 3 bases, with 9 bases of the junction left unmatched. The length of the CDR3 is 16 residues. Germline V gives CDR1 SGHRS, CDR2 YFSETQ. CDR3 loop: CASSLQSGGFYNEQFF. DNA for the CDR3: TGCGCCAGCAGCCTCCAGAGCGGGGGATTCTACAATGAGCAGTTCTTC.

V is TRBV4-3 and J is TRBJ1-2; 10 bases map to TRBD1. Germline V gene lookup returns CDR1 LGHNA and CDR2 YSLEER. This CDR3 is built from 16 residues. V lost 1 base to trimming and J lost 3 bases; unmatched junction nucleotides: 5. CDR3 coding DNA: TGCGCCAGCAGCCAAGTTGGACAGGGGGTTCACTATGGCTACACCTTC. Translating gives CASSQVGQGVHYGYTF.

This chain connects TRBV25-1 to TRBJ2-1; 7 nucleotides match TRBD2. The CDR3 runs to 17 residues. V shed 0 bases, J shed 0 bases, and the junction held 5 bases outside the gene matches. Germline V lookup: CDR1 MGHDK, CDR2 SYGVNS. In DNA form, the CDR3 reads TGTGCCAGCAGTGAATATGTGGGGGGGAGCTCCTACAATGAGCAGTTCTTC. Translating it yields CASSEYVGGSSYNEQFF.

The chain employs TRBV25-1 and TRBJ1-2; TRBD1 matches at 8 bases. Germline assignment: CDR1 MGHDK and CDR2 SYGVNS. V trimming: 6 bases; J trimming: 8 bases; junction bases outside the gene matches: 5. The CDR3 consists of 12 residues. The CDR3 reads CASRRTGSGYTF. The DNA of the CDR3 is TGTGCCAGCAGAAGGACAGGGAGCGGCTACACCTTC.

CDR3: CASSQDLTEANYGYTF. The CDR3 DNA is TGTGCCAGCAGCCAAGATCTGACAGAGGCTAACTATGGCTACACCTTC. V usage is TRBV4-2 and J usage is TRBJ1-2, with a weak D call TRBD1 (5 bases). CDR3 length: 16 residues. Germline CDR1 LGHNA, CDR2 YNFKEQ. V was cut by 0 bases and J by 0 bases, with 11 bases left in between.

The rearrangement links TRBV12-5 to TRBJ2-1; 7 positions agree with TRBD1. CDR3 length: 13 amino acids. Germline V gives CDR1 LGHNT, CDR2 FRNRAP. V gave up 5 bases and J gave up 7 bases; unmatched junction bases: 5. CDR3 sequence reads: CASGTLQGNEQFF. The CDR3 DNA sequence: TGTGCTAGTGGTACGTTACAGGGGAATGAGCAGTTCTTC.

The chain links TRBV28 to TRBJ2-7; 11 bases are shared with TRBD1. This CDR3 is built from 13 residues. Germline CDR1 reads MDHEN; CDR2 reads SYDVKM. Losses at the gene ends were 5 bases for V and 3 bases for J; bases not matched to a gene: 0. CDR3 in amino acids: CASSGTGGYEQYF. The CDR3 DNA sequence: TGTGCCAGCAGTGGGACAGGGGGCTACGAGCAGTACTTC.

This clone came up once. CDR3 residues: CASSQDPVGRGRSDTQYF. The CDR3 bases are TGCGCCAGCAGCCAAGATCCGGTGGGCAGGGGGCGATCAGATACGCAGTATTTT. V gene TRBV4-3 combines with J gene TRBJ2-3; 8 positions match TRBD1. Per germline, CDR1 LGHNA and CDR2 YSLEER. Trimming at V came to 0 bases and at J to 4 bases, leaving 12 bases not matched to a gene. The CDR3 runs to 18 residues.

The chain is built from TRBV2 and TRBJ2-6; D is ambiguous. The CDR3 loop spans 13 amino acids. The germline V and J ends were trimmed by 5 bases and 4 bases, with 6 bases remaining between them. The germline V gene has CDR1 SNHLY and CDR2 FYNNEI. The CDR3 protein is CASSPQGANVLTF. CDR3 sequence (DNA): TGTGCCAGCAGTCCCCAGGGGGCCAACGTCCTGACTTTC.

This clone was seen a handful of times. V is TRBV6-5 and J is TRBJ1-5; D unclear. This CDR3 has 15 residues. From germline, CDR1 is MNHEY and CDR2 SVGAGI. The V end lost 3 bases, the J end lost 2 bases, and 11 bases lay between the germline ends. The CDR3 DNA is TGTGCCAGCAGTTATGACTCAACGGGCAATCAGCCCCAGCATTTT. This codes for CASSYDSTGNQPQHF.

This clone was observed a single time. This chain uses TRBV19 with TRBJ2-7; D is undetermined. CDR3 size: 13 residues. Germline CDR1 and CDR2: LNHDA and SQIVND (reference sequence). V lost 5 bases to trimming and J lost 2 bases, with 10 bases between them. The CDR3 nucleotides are TGTGCCAGTAGTTCACACCGGGCCTACGAGCAGTACTTC. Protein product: CASSSHRAYEQYF.

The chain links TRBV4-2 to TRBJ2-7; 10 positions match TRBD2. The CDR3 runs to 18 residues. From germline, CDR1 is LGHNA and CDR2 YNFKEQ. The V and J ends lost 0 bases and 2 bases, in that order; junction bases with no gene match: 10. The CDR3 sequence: CASSQDEASGGAAYEQYF. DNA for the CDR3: TGTGCCAGCAGCCAAGATGAGGCGAGCGGGGGGGCCGCCTACGAGCAGTACTTC.

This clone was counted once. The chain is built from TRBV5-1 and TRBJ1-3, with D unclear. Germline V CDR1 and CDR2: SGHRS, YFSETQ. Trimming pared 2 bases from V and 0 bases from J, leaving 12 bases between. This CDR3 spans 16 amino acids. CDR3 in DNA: TGCGCCAGCAGCTTCTCCCCGGGGATCTCTGGAAACACCATATATTTT. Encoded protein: CASSFSPGISGNTIYF.

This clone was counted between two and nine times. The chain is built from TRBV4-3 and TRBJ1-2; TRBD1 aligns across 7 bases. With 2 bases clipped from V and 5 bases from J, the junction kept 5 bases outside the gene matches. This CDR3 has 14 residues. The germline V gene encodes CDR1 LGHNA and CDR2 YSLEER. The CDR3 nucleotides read TGCGCCAGCAGCCAAAGGGTGGGACAGTATGGCTACACCTTC. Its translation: CASSQRVGQYGYTF.

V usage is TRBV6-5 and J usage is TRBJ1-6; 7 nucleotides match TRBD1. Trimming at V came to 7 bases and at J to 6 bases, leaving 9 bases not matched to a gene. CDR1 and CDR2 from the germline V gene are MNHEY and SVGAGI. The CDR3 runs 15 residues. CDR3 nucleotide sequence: TGTGCCAGCACCCAAGAGGGGGCCGGTAATTCACCCCTCCACTTT. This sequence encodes CASTQEGAGNSPLHF.

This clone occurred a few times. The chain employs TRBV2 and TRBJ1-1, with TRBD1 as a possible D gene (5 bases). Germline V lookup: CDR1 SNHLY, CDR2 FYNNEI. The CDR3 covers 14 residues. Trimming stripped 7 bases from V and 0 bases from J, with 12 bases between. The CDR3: CASKVRVMNTEAFF. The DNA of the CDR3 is TGTGCCAGCAAAGTCAGGGTCATGAACACTGAAGCTTTCTTT.

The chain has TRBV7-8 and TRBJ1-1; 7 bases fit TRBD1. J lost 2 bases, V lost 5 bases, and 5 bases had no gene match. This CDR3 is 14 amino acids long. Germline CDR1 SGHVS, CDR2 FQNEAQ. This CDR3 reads CASSVGTANTEAFF. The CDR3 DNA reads TGTGCCAGCAGCGTGGGGACAGCAAACACTGAAGCTTTCTTT.

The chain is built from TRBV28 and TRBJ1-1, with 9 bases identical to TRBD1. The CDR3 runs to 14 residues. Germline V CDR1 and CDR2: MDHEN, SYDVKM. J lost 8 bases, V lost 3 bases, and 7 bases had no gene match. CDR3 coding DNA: TGTGCCAGCAGTTTGACAGGGGGTAAAATGGAAGCTTTCTTT. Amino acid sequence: CASSLTGGKMEAFF.

This CDR3 is CASRTGTGGVQPQHF. The CDR3, as DNA: TGTGCCAGCAGAACCGGGACAGGGGGCGTGCAGCCCCAGCATTTT. The chain combines TRBV6-1 with TRBJ1-5, with 12 nucleotides matching TRBD1. CDR3 length equals 15 residues. Germline V gene sequence: CDR1 MNHNS, CDR2 SASEGT. After removal of 6 bases from V and 7 bases from J, the junction contained 7 bases not matched to a gene.

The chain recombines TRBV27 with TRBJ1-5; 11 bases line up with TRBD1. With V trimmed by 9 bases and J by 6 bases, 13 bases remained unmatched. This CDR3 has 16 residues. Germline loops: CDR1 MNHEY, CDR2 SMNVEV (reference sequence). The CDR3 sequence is CARKRSGTGGPQPQHF. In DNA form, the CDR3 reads TGTGCCAGGAAAAGATCCGGGACAGGGGGACCTCAGCCCCAGCATTTT.

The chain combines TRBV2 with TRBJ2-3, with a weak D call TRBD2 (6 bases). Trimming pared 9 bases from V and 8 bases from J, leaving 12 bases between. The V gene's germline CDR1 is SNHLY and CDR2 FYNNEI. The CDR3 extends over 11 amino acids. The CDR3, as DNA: TGTGCCAGTCCTCGGGGGAGTACGCAGTATTTT. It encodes CASPRGSTQYF.

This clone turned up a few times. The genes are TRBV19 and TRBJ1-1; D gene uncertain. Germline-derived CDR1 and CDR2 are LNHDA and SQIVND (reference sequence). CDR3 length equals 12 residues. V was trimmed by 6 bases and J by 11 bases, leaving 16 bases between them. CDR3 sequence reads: CASSSNWWSAFF. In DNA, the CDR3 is TGTGCCAGTAGCTCAAACTGGTGGTCCGCTTTCTTT.

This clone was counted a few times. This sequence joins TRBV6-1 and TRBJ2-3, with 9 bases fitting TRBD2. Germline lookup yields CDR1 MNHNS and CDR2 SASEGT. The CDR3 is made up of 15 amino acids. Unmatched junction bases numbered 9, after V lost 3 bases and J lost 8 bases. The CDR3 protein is CASSDRRGGLATQYF. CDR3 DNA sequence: TGTGCCAGCAGTGATCGGCGGGGGGGCCTCGCTACGCAGTATTTT.

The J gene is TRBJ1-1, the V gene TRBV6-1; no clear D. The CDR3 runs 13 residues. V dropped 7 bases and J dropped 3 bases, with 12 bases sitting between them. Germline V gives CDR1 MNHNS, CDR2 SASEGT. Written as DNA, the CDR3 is TGTGCCAGCATGGAGGGTGGGGACACTGAAGCTTTCTTT. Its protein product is CASMEGGDTEAFF.